The entry below gives a single T cell receptor (beta chain) sequence along with its context. Its antigen is as yet unknown. This entry belongs to a study of cytomegalovirus exposure and HLA in healthy donors. Study-level results: Cytomegalovirus association was assigned to more than 150 TCR beta chains.

There were likely unrecorded immune exposures, though donors were nominally healthy when sampled. Researchers ran the PCR with 60 Vbeta and 13 Jbeta primers. The assay was immunoSEQ multiplex PCR, and TCRdb's table has in-frame clones only and misses some. The sample data list 180,000 or so clones. The sequencing input was PBMCs. This receptor was obtained from a woman under 30 in good health and CMV-seropositive.

CDR3 in amino acids: CASLGTSGGSYNEQFF. The DNA for the CDR3 is TGCGCCAGCCTGGGGACTAGCGGGGGATCCTACAATGAGCAGTTCTTC. The chain combines TRBV10-2 with TRBJ2-1, with 14 bases aligning to TRBD2. The trim removed 8 bases at V and 1 base at J, leaving 4 bases unmatched. The CDR3 extends over 16 amino acids. CDR1 and CDR2 from the germline V gene are WSHSY and SAAADI.